This T cell receptor (beta chain) derives from a study of cytomegalovirus exposure and HLA in healthy donors. There are 16 residues in the CDR3. Germline-derived CDR1 and CDR2 are SEHNR and FQNEAQ (reference sequence). PCR primers comprised 60 Vbeta and 13 Jbeta primers. Generated by immunoSEQ multiplex PCR, the TCRdb table keeps only in-frame clones and is missing some. This sample carries roughly 120,000 clones, 80% of them seen once, and the ten largest clones take about 3.3%. As for this clone: Its ends do not fully match the called genes, so a read error is possible.

The specimen sequenced was PBMCs. The TCR sequence derives from a male donor in good health and CMV-seronegative. The gene calls are TRBV7-9 and TRBJ2-5; TRBD1 might be the D (5 bases). The CDR3 loop is CSSSPVRVGRQETQYF. For the CDR3, the DNA is TGTTCCAGCAGCCCAGTCCGTGTGGGGCGCCAAGAGACCCAGTACTTC.